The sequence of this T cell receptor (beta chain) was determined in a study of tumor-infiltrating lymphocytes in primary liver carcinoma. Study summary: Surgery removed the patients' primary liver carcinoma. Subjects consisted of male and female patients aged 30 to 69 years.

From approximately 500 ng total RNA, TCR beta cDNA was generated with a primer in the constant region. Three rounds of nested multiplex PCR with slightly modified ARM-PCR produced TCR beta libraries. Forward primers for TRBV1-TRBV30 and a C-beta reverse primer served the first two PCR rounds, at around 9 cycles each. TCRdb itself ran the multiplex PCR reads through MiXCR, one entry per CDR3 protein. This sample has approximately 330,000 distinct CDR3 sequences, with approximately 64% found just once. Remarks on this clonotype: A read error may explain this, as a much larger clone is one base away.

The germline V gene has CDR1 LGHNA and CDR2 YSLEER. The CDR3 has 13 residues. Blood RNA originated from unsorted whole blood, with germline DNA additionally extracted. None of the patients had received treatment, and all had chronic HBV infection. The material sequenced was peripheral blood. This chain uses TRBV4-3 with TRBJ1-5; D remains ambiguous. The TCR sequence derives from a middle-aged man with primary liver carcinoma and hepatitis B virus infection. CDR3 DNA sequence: TGCGCCAGCAACCAAGATCGCCAGCAGCCCCAGCATTTT. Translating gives CASNQDRQQPQHF.